This TCR beta chain was observed in a study of OX40 agonist ivuxolimab in advanced cancers. A note on the overall study: Ivuxolimab was a fully human IgG2 agonistic monoclonal antibody targeting the costimulatory receptor OX40 (CD134). Intravenous ivuxolimab was administered to patients every 2 weeks at six dose levels: 0.01, 0.1, 0.3, 1.5, 3 and 10 mg/kg. Of the approximately 50 dose-escalation patients, hepatocellular carcinoma was present in approximately 20, melanoma in about 15, renal cell carcinoma in 9 and head and neck cancer in 9. The dose-escalation cohort was roughly 80% male with a mean age of about 60 years, ranging from about 23 to 85. Prior anti-PD-1, anti-PD-L1 or anti-CTLA-4 therapy was permitted, and 30% to 50% of dose-escalation patients had received checkpoint inhibitors. Partial responses occurred in three dose-escalation patients: two with cutaneous melanoma and one with hepatocellular carcinoma. Peripheral TCRbeta sequencing aimed to test whether ivuxolimab altered TCR sequence diversity and caused clonal T-cell expansion. The paper describes the monotherapy dose-escalation part (N ≈ 52 patients) of the phase I trial of ivuxolimab. General study outcomes and caveats: In the 0.1-3.0 mg/kg groups, partial responders were among the patients with the lowest normalized peripheral clonal expansion, particularly in CD8+ T cells. At doses from 0.1 to 3.0 mg/kg, clonal expansion was seen in both CD4+ and CD8+ blood T cells between baseline and week 6. Low levels of normalized T-cell clonal expansion were also shown by some nonresponding patients. After ivuxolimab, more expanded clones were found on average in CD8+ T cells than in CD4+ T cells. The antigen specificity of the peripheral T cells that underwent clonal expansion was not determined.

A word on this clone: This receptor's antigen is unknown. No much larger clonotype is one base removed from it; base qualities were not supplied.

Patients with autoimmune disease history or receiving systemic immunosuppression were excluded from the trial. Peripheral blood for TCR sequencing was collected from all dose cohorts at baseline, on cycle 4 day 1, and on cycle 7 day 1. The samples were drawn from a first-in-human, open-label, multicenter phase I dose-escalation trial of ivuxolimab. Adults with locally advanced or metastatic melanoma, renal cell, hepatocellular, or head and neck squamous cell carcinoma were enrolled in the trial. Before TCR sequencing, CD4+ T cells and CD8+ T cells were sorted from peripheral blood as separate populations. Genomic DNA was isolated from the sorted cells so that the TCRbeta CDR3 region could be sequenced. TCRbeta CDR3 regions were sequenced using the immunoSEQ Assay. Held by TCRdb, this immuneACCESS table contains in-frame sequences only and omits some clones. Under half of the omission traces to an unresolved V gene where checked; the cause of the rest is unknown. The sample table lists around 100,000 clones, roughly 90% of them with a count of one. The biggest ten clones account for around 0.58% of the sample.

Per the germline V gene, KGHSH is the CDR1 and LQKENI is the CDR2. From the cysteine up to the phenylalanine, the CDR3 has a length of 13 residues. Only the CDR3 part of the read is kept: 39 bases, read in frame from the first base. Germline trimming amounts to 6 bases on V and 7 bases on J, with 8 as the count of junction bases outside the gene matches. This sequence originates from an adult with an advanced solid tumor such as melanoma, head and neck, liver or kidney cancer. Recombination linked TRBV18 to TRBJ1-2, with TRBD1 matching 7 junction bases. The starting material was CD4+ or CD8+ T cells sorted from blood, obtained in a trial of the OX40 agonist ivuxolimab. In nucleotide form, the sequence is TGTGCCAGCTCGAGCGACAGGGTTCCTGGCTACACCTTC. Translated, this gives CASSSDRVPGYTF.